This T cell receptor beta chain was obtained from a study of T cell responses to AZD1222 COVID-19 vaccine listed by TCRdb under 2021. Study-level background: A total of approximately 240 trial participants underwent TCR sequencing, of whom 207 received two doses of AZD1222 and some 25 received two doses of the MenACWY control vaccine. Enrollment into the trials was organized by age into subgroups of 18-55, 56-69 and 70-plus years, and those subgroups contained approximately 160, 26 and 62 TCR-sequenced participants, respectively. Beyond this particular receptor, the publication reports: Conclusions about previously exposed vaccinees are limited because only six or seven AZD1222 recipients were SARS-CoV-2 seropositive at baseline. A significant rise in spike-specific TCR breadth and depth was observed after two AZD1222 doses relative to day 0 and relative to MenACWY recipients. Because no day 14 peak-response samples were available, repertoires were characterized only after the peak T cell response. The 56-69-year group was small, and its depth increase did not reach significance, likely because of low power. Reportedly, almost half of the unique spike-specific TCRs recognized epitopes lying outside the regions that are mutated in the B.1.351 and B.1.1.7 variants. Vaccine-associated CD4 TCRs spanned the whole spike protein, with dominant responses in regions 160-218 and 743-854. Participants were mostly white British, with more females than males. The authors suggested clonal diversity may have been underestimated.

The CDR3 regions of human TCRbeta chains were subjected to immunosequencing. In the original analysis: TCRs in the repertoires were matched against a reference library of SARS-CoV-2-specific TCRs that had been generated with the MIRA antigen-specificity platform. Breadth meant the fraction of unique TCRs that were SARS-CoV-2-associated, whereas depth meant the fraction of total T cells that were SARS-CoV-2-associated. Using the MIRA data, each spike-specific TCR was mapped to the spike region that the TCR reacts to and placed in a CD4 or CD8 class. Log10-transformed breadth and depth values were compared by one-way ANOVA with Sidak's multiple comparisons tests. TCRdb obtained this table from immuneACCESS and retained in-frame rearrangements with V and J assigned. These tables miss some clones; where compared with another copy, unresolved V genes account for less than half of the shortfall, and the remainder is unexplained. Clonal size and the V and J genes are those of that table, whereas D and trimming came from the DNA. The sample profile shows about 75,000 clones; approximately 89% of them were found once. Of the sample, 9% to 10% falls within the top ten clones.

The junction carries 7 bases between V and J, which are trimmed by 3 bases and 4 bases respectively. Via the germline V gene, CDR1 is MDHEN and CDR2 SYDVKM. The CDR3 runs 12 amino acids, cysteine and phenylalanine included. Left in the record is the CDR3 DNA by itself, 36 bases read in frame from the first base. Comments on this clone: It lacks a known antigen. No clone much larger than this one lies a single base away; base qualities are absent.

Reading the label with the study, this specimen's time point is: about 28 days (+/-7) after the second vaccine dose. Explained via the paper, the treatment or condition label denotes: meningococcal conjugate vaccine given as trial control. Samples from vaccinated people were obtained from the UK trials COV001 and COV002, which included a single-blind randomized controlled phase 2/3 trial of AZD1222 (ChAdOx1 nCoV-19) in healthy adults. Trial participant PBMC samples were collected at day 0 and day 28 after the second dose for TCRbeta chain sequencing. Sequences were derived from peripheral blood, sampled 28 days after the second dose of the MenACWY control vaccine. The sequence was collected from an adult who received the MenACWY meningococcal vaccine as a control. In this chain, TRBV28 is recombined with TRBJ2-7, with no D gene named confidently. The bases are TGTGCCAGCAGTTTTAGACCATACGAGCAGTACTTC. Its protein reads: CASSFRPYEQYF.